The entry below gives a single T cell receptor beta chain sequence along with its context. What it binds is not known. The data stem from a study of human T cells and chemical hapten exposure. Whole-study findings and limits: Donors had alopecia, so their immune response may differ from healthy people's.

This sample's time point: pre-sensitization, week 0. Treatment here: therapeutic diphenylcyclopropenone sensitization with weekly scalp DPC. A single record per CDR3 protein comes from TCRdb applying MiXCR to the RACE reads. The top ten clones hold 4.5% to 6.5% of a sample with about 68,000 distinct CDR3 sequences, about 10% of them seen once. The specimen was whole blood, collected in connection with sensitization to the hapten diphenylcyclopropenone (DPC). This receptor was identified in a woman in her forties or fifties with alopecia areata. Some clones in this sample may be carry-over from other donors' samples.

This chain's CDR3 is CASSLDSRQYF. In DNA, the CDR3 is TGTGCCAGCAGCCTAGACAGTCGGCAGTACTTC. The genes are TRBV28 and TRBJ2-7; possibly TRBD1 for D (5 bases). The germline V and J ends were trimmed by 6 bases and 9 bases, with 12 bases remaining between them. Germline CDR1 and CDR2: MDHEN and SYDVKM. The CDR3 is made up of 11 amino acids.